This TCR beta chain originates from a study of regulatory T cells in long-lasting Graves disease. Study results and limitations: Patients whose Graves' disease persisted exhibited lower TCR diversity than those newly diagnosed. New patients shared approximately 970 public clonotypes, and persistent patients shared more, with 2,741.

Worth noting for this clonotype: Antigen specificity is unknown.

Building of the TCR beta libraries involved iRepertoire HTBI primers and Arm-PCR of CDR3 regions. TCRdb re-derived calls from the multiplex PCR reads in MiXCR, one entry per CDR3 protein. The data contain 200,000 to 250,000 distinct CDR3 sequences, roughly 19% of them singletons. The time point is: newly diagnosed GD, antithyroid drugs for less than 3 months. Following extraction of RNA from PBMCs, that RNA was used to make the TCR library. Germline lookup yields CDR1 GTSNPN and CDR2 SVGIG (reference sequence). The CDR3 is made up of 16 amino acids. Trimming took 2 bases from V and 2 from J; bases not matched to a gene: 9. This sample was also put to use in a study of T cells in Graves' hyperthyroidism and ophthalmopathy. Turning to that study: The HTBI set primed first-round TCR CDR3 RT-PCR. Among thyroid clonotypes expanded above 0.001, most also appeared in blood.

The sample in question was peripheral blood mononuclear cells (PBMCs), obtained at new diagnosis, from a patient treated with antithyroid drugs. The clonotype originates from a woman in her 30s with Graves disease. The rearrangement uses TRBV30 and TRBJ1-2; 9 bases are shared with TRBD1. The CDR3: CAWSRLSGQGNYGYTF. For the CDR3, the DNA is TGTGCCTGGAGTCGCCTCTCGGGACAGGGAAACTATGGCTACACCTTC.